The T cell receptor beta chain under discussion was sequenced for a study of T cell therapy after organ transplantation. Broader study findings: In nonresponders, large pretherapy expansions changed minimally after therapy.

Details on this clone: The antigen is undetermined.

Measured with immunoSEQ multiplex PCR; TCRdb has only the in-frame clones, and not every one. The sample has 40,000 to 60,000 clones; about 95% are singletons. This CDR3 is 15 amino acids long. Germline-derived CDR1 and CDR2 are SNHLY and FYNNEI. Losses at the gene ends were 7 bases for V and 1 base for J; bases not matched to a gene: 6. The source material was CD8+ T cells from blood, sampled before autologous CMV-specific T cell therapy. The chain uses TRBV2 and TRBJ2-2; the match to TRBD1 covers 7 bases. This clonotype originated in a human patient who had received a solid organ transplant and had CMV disease. The CDR3 region has the DNA TGTGCCAGCAACGGACAGGAGATGAACACCGGGGAGCTGTTTTTT. Amino acid sequence: CASNGQEMNTGELFF.